These 19 T cell receptor beta chains came from one sample sequenced in a study of blood T cell repertoires in COVID-19. Method: immunoSEQ multiplex PCR; TCRdb's copy keeps in-frame clones and lacks some. There are around 200,000 clones in the sample; roughly nine tenths occur only once, and 1.9% lies in the top ten. Sequenced material: peripheral blood. Receptor source: a man aged 40-50 years with active or convalescent COVID-19.

V usage is TRBV9 and J usage is TRBJ1-1; D unclear. V lost 2 bases to trimming and J lost 1 base, with 18 bases between them. There are 17 residues in the CDR3. The germline CDR1 and CDR2 sequences are SGDLS and YYNGEE. The CDR3 here is CASSVARGGPANTEAFF. The CDR3 DNA sequence: TGTGCCAGCAGCGTGGCCCGGGGAGGGCCAGCGAACACTGAAGCTTTCTTT.

With respect to this clone: This sample includes further DNA sequences coding for the same CDR3. The genes are TRBV12-3 or TRBV12-4 and TRBJ2-1; D gene uncertain. V dropped 0 bases and J dropped 4 bases, with 4 bases sitting between them. CDR3 length: 13 amino acids. The CDR3, as DNA: TGTGCCAGCAGTTTAGCGCGGTACAATGAGCAGTTCTTC. Translated: CASSLARYNEQFF.

The rearrangement links TRBV9 to TRBJ2-1; D may be TRBD2 (5 bases). This CDR3 has 14 amino acids. Trimming cost V 0 bases and J 9 bases, with 13 bases left between them. Germline CDR1 is SGDLS and CDR2 is YYNGEE. The CDR3 is CASSVVAGLGEQFF. The CDR3 DNA follows: TGTGCCAGCAGCGTAGTCGCGGGCCTGGGTGAGCAGTTCTTC.

V is TRBV19 and J is TRBJ1-1, with 7 bases identical to TRBD1. The CDR3 sequence is 13 residues long. The germline V gene encodes CDR1 LNHDA and CDR2 SQIVND (reference sequence). V lost 4 bases and J lost 4; bases outside the gene matches: 3. Here the CDR3 DNA reads TGTGCCAGTAGTACGGGACAGATCACTGAAGCTTTCTTT. Its translation is CASSTGQITEAFF. The variable domain in full, with the rest retrieved from reference TRBV19 and TRBJ1-1, is DGGITQSPKYLFRKEGQNVTLSCEQNLNHDAMYWYRQDPGQGLRLIYYSQIVNDFQKGDIAEGYSVSREKKESFPLTVTSAQKNPTAFYLCASSTGQITEAFFGQGTRLTVV.

The chain recombines TRBV29-1 with TRBJ2-1; no firm D call. The germline V gene has CDR1 SQVTM and CDR2 ANQGSEA. This CDR3 is 12 amino acids long. V was clipped by 7 bases and J by 10 bases, with 17 bases between them. In DNA form, the CDR3 reads TGCAGCGCCCCCGCCCCGGCAGGCGAGCAGTTCTTC. This codes for CSAPAPAGEQFF.

The CDR3 loop reads CASSPSGGAFQETQYF. Here the CDR3 DNA reads TGTGCCAGCAGCCCGAGCGGGGGAGCTTTCCAAGAGACCCAGTACTTC. This chain joins TRBV11-2 and TRBJ2-5, with 8 bases matching TRBD2. The germline V gene has CDR1 SGHAT and CDR2 FQNNGV. CDR3 length: 16 residues. V lost 5 bases, J lost 1 base, and 9 bases stayed unmatched.

The chain carries TRBV18 and TRBJ1-6, with 7 nucleotides matching TRBD1. The germline gives CDR1 KGHSH, CDR2 LQKENI. Trimming removed 0 bases from V and 6 bases from J; junction bases left unmatched: 2. The CDR3 spans 15 residues. CDR3 residues: CASSPPGQFNSPLHF. The CDR3 DNA reads TGTGCCAGCTCACCACCGGGACAGTTTAATTCACCCCTCCACTTT.

V is TRBV30 and J is TRBJ2-7; perhaps TRBD2 as D (6 bases). The V gene lost 3 bases and the J gene lost 4 bases, with 13 bases spanning the gap. The germline CDR1 and CDR2 sequences are GTSNPN and SVGIG (reference sequence). The CDR3 runs to 13 residues. CDR3 coding DNA: TGTGCCTGGAGGGCGACTAGTTCGTACGAGCAGTACTTC. Protein product: CAWRATSSYEQYF.

The V and J genes are TRBV4-2 and TRBJ1-1, with 8 positions matching TRBD1. Germline CDR1 and CDR2: LGHNA and YNFKEQ. The ends lost 2 bases at V and 2 bases at J; junction bases unmatched: 4. CDR3 length equals 15 residues. The CDR3 region has the DNA TGTGCCAGCAGCCAACCGGGACAGGCTAACACTGAAGCTTTCTTT. Translated: CASSQPGQANTEAFF.

This CDR3 is CASSFIQMNTEAFF. CDR3 DNA sequence: TGCGCCAGCAGCTTTATACAAATGAACACTGAAGCTTTCTTT. The chain recombines TRBV5-1 with TRBJ1-1, with unresolved D. The CDR3 consists of 14 residues. V lost 2 bases and J lost 0, with 8 bases in between. Germline loops: CDR1 SGHRS, CDR2 YFSETQ. Based on the CDR3 plus reference TRBV5-1 and TRBJ1-1, the full variable domain is KAGVTQTPRYLIKTRGQQVTLSCSPISGHRSVSWYQQTPGQGLQFLFEYFSETQRNKGNFPGRFSGRQFSNSRSEMNVSTLELGDSALYLCASSFIQMNTEAFFGQGTRLTVV.

This clone came up once. The chain carries TRBV29-1 and TRBJ2-5, with D possibly TRBD2 on 5 matching bases. This CDR3 is 13 amino acids long. Germline V gives CDR1 SQVTM, CDR2 ANQGSEA. V shed 6 bases and J shed 1 base, with 12 bases lying between them. CDR3 in DNA: TGCAGCGTAGTAGGGAGTTTCCAAGAGACCCAGTACTTC. This translates into CSVVGSFQETQYF.

The rearrangement joins TRBV9 to TRBJ2-2, with 8 bases identical to TRBD1. The CDR3 spans 18 residues. V dropped 0 bases and J dropped 6; count of bases not matched to a gene: 13. Germline V gives CDR1 SGDLS, CDR2 YYNGEE. CDR3 in DNA: TGTGCCAGCAGCGTAGAAACTACCCCAGGGGGCGCGCCCGGGGAGCTGTTTTTT. The encoded protein is CASSVETTPGGAPGELFF. The whole variable domain, remainder taken from reference TRBV9 and TRBJ2-2, is DSGVTQTPKHLITATGQRVTLRCSPRSGDLSVYWYQQSLDQGLQFLIQYYNGEERAKGNILERFSAQQFPDLHSELNLSSLELGDSALYFCASSVETTPGGAPGELFFGEGSRLTVL.

The chain uses TRBV27 and TRBJ1-6; a weak D match, TRBD1 (6 bases). CDR3 length: 13 residues. The germline gives CDR1 MNHEY, CDR2 SMNVEV (reference sequence). V lost 5 bases and J lost 13, with 15 bases in between. The DNA of the CDR3 is TGTGCCAGCAGTCTAGGGGGGGTTTACCCCCTCCACTTT. Amino acids: CASSLGGVYPLHF.

This clone was recorded once. The chain uses TRBV18 and TRBJ1-2; tentative D call: TRBD1 (6 bases). This CDR3 has 14 residues. Germline V lookup: CDR1 KGHSH, CDR2 LQKENI. The V and J ends lost 6 bases and 0 bases respectively, with 11 bases between them. The CDR3 bases are TGTGCCAGCTCGAAGAACAGGGCTAACTATGGCTACACCTTC. It is translated as CASSKNRANYGYTF.

This chain uses TRBV10-3 with TRBJ2-7, with a possible D match to TRBD2 (6 bases). V was clipped by 5 bases and J by 3 bases, with 8 bases between them. The CDR3 runs to 12 residues. From germline, CDR1 is ENHRY and CDR2 SYGVKD. CDR3 in amino acids: CAISPGDYEQYF. In DNA, the CDR3 is TGTGCCATCAGTCCGGGGGACTACGAGCAGTACTTC.

The gene calls are TRBV7-3 and TRBJ2-3; 9 bases fit TRBD1. The CDR3 has 16 residues. V shed 0 bases, J shed 4 bases, and the junction held 5 bases outside the gene matches. Germline values: CDR1 SGHTA, CDR2 FQGTGA. The CDR3: CASSLTLQGAADTQYF. Written as DNA, the CDR3 is TGTGCCAGCAGCTTAACGTTACAGGGGGCCGCAGATACGCAGTATTTT.

Only one count was recorded for this clone. This chain uses TRBV5-8 with TRBJ2-4; no clear D gene. The CDR3 has 17 amino acids. V lost 0 bases to trimming and J lost 1 base, with 14 bases between them. The germline V gene has CDR1 SGHTS and CDR2 YDEGEE. The CDR3 sequence: CASSLGGQLRAKNIQYF. The DNA for the CDR3 is TGTGCCAGCAGCTTGGGCGGTCAGCTCCGGGCCAAAAACATTCAGTACTTC. Full variable domain (remainder filled in from reference TRBV5-8 and TRBJ2-4): EAGVTQSPTHLIKTRGQQATLRCSPISGHTSVYWYQQALGLGLQFLLWYDEGEERNRGNFPPRFSGRQFPNYSSELNVNALELEDSALYLCASSLGGQLRAKNIQYFGAGTRLSVL.

The chain links TRBV12-3 or TRBV12-4 to TRBJ2-5, with 7 bases matching TRBD1. There are 13 residues in the CDR3. With 6 bases clipped from V and 4 bases from J, the junction kept 5 bases outside the gene matches. CDR3 DNA: TGTGCCAGCAGGGTAACAGGGGCAGAGACCCAGTACTTC. This sequence encodes CASRVTGAETQYF.

The V and J genes are TRBV28 and TRBJ2-7; D unresolved. The CDR3 length is 11 residues. The germline V gene encodes CDR1 MDHEN and CDR2 SYDVKM. V was shortened by 3 bases and J by 7 bases, with 7 bases between the two germline ends. CDR3 residues: CASSLSREQYF. In DNA, the CDR3 is TGTGCCAGCAGTTTGTCTAGGGAGCAGTACTTC. The variable domain in full, completed from reference TRBV28 and TRBJ2-7, reads DVKVTQSSRYLVKRTGEKVFLECVQDMDHENMFWYRQDPGLGLRLIYFSYDVKMKEKGDIPEGYSVSREKKERFSLILESASTNQTSMYLCASSLSREQYFGPGTRLTVT.